The 31 T cell receptor beta chains reported below all come from one sample, sequenced in a study of cytomegalovirus exposure and HLA in healthy donors. Primers included in the PCR were 60 Vbeta and 13 Jbeta primers. Clones were sequenced by immunoSEQ multiplex PCR, and TCRdb holds only the in-frame ones, with some missing. The sample lists 90,000 to 140,000 clones, around 70% occurring once. The sequenced material came from PBMCs. Receptors were obtained from a young man in good health and CMV-seronegative.

This clone appeared a few times. This chain links TRBV5-4 with TRBJ2-7; 7 bases are shared with TRBD2. With V trimmed by 0 bases and J by 3 bases, 6 bases remained unmatched. Germline values: CDR1 SGHNT, CDR2 YYREEE (reference sequence). The CDR3 is made up of 15 amino acids. CDR3 residues: CASSLAAGEFYEQYF. In DNA form, the CDR3 reads TGTGCCAGCAGCTTGGCTGCGGGAGAGTTCTACGAGCAGTACTTC.

The chain is built from TRBV18 and TRBJ1-1; D possibly corresponds to TRBD1 (5 bases). V was clipped by 0 bases and J by 5 bases, with 16 bases between them. This CDR3 is built from 16 residues. Per the germline V gene, CDR1 is KGHSH and CDR2 is LQKENI. The CDR3 DNA reads TGTGCCAGCTCACCACCGACCTTCCAGGGAGGTACTGAAGCTTTCTTT. It encodes CASSPPTFQGGTEAFF.

The chain has TRBV11-3 and TRBJ2-1, with TRBD2 matching over 9 bases. The germline V gene has CDR1 SGHNT and CDR2 YENEEA. CDR3 length: 14 residues. Trimming at V came to 5 bases and at J to 10 bases, leaving 9 bases not matched to a gene. CDR3 amino acids: CASSPTPLAGEQFF. Here the CDR3 DNA reads TGTGCCAGCAGCCCCACCCCCCTAGCGGGAGAGCAGTTCTTC.

The CDR3 reads CASSMGPGQGWFHGYTF. The CDR3 DNA reads as TGTGCCAGTAGTATGGGACCCGGACAGGGTTGGTTCCATGGCTACACCTTC. The chain recombines TRBV19 with TRBJ1-2, with 8 bases aligning to TRBD1. The CDR3 totals 17 residues. The trim removed 3 bases at V and 6 bases at J, leaving 15 bases unmatched. Germline V gene sequence: CDR1 LNHDA, CDR2 SQIVND (reference sequence). The full variable domain, rest sourced from reference TRBV19 and TRBJ1-2, is DGGITQSPKYLFRKEGQNVTLSCEQNLNHDAMYWYRQDPGQGLRLIYYSQIVNDFQKGDIAEGYSVSREKKESFPLTVTSAQKNPTAFYLCASSMGPGQGWFHGYTFGSGTRLTVV.

This clone was observed a few times. The chain joins TRBV5-6 to TRBJ1-2, with D perhaps matching TRBD1 (6 bases). The CDR3 has 12 amino acids. V lost 4 bases and J lost 6, with 10 bases in between. Germline lookup yields CDR1 SGHDT and CDR2 YYEEEE. This CDR3 is CASSPRQDGYTF. The CDR3 DNA reads as TGTGCCAGCAGCCCTCGACAGGATGGCTACACCTTC.

V usage is TRBV11-3 and J usage is TRBJ2-7; TRBD1 might be the D (7 bases). Germline V gene sequence: CDR1 SGHNT, CDR2 YENEEA. Trimming removed 0 bases from V and 2 bases from J, with 14 bases in between. There are 16 residues in the CDR3. CDR3 amino acids: CASSLDGQGGPYEQYF. Written as DNA, the CDR3 is TGTGCCAGCAGCTTAGATGGGCAGGGGGGCCCCTACGAGCAGTACTTC.

This clone was recorded once. The chain combines TRBV5-6 with TRBJ2-5; 8 bases agree with TRBD2. Germline V lookup: CDR1 SGHDT, CDR2 YYEEEE. Unmatched junction bases numbered 7, after V lost 0 bases and J lost 12 bases. This CDR3 has 13 residues. The DNA of the CDR3 is TGTGCCAGCAGCTTGGATCCTAGCGGGCGAAAGTACTTC. It translates to CASSLDPSGRKYF.

The CDR3: CASTTPLYDNEQFF. In DNA form, the CDR3 reads TGTGCCAGCACCACCCCCCTCTATGACAATGAGCAGTTCTTC. The chain employs TRBV11-1 and TRBJ2-1; no clear D. The germline V and J ends were trimmed by 7 bases and 5 bases, with 15 bases remaining between them. CDR3 length: 14 amino acids. Germline CDR1 SGHAT, CDR2 FQDESV (reference sequence).

The chain carries TRBV6-5 and TRBJ1-3, with TRBD1 identical over 7 bases. Looked up from germline, CDR1 is MNHEY and CDR2 is SVGAGI. The CDR3 is 13 amino acids. Trimming took 7 bases from V and 3 from J; bases not matched to a gene: 3. CDR3 DNA: TGTGCCAGCATTGGGACAGATGGAAACACCATATATTTT. It codes for CASIGTDGNTIYF.

This clone was observed a handful of times. The genes are TRBV2 and TRBJ2-7; D uncertain. CDR3 size: 16 residues. V shed 5 bases and J shed 5 bases, with 22 bases lying between them. Germline V lookup: CDR1 SNHLY, CDR2 FYNNEI. The CDR3 loop is CASSWLVTSGSNEQYF. The CDR3 DNA follows: TGTGCCAGCAGTTGGCTTGTCACGTCGGGTTCTAACGAGCAGTACTTC. Combining the CDR3 with reference TRBV2 and TRBJ2-7 gives the whole variable domain EPEVTQTPSHQVTQMGQEVILRCVPISNHLYFYWYRQILGQKVEFLVSFYNNEISEKSEIFDDQFSVERPDGSNFTLKIRSTKLEDSAMYFCASSWLVTSGSNEQYFGPGTRLTVT.

The chain employs TRBV11-3 and TRBJ2-2; no reliable D call. The CDR3 runs to 15 residues. From germline, CDR1 is SGHNT and CDR2 YENEEA. V lost 2 bases to trimming and J lost 6 bases, with 13 bases between them. In DNA form, the CDR3 reads TGTGCCAGCAGCTTACAGACTTCTTACCCCGGGGAGCTGTTTTTT. Its translation is CASSLQTSYPGELFF.

The rearrangement links TRBV13 to TRBJ2-1, with 9 bases lining up with TRBD1. Germline values: CDR1 PRHDT, CDR2 FYEKMQ (reference sequence). The CDR3 totals 19 residues. Trimming took 0 bases from V and 3 from J; bases not matched to a gene: 12. The CDR3 reads CASSLGPPVRDRVYNEQFF. The CDR3 bases are TGTGCCAGCAGCTTAGGCCCTCCCGTCCGGGACAGGGTCTACAATGAGCAGTTCTTC.

V and J are TRBV7-6 and TRBJ1-1; unclear D gene. V was pared by 6 bases and J by 3 bases, with 14 bases between. This CDR3 region has 14 residues. Germline V gene sequence: CDR1 SGHVS, CDR2 FNYEAQ. The CDR3 bases are TGTGCCAGCAGTTCCGAGGGAATATACACTGAAGCTTTCTTT. Protein: CASSSEGIYTEAFF.

This sequence joins TRBV7-9 and TRBJ1-4; D may be TRBD1 (5 bases). V was clipped by 3 bases and J by 2 bases, with 13 bases between them. This CDR3 is built from 16 residues. Germline V gene sequence: CDR1 SEHNR, CDR2 FQNEAQ (reference sequence). The CDR3 reads CASSFLGGGTNEKLFF. CDR3 coding DNA: TGTGCCAGCAGCTTCCTTGGGGGGGGGACTAATGAAAAACTGTTTTTT.

The V and J genes are TRBV6-5 and TRBJ2-3; unclear D gene. The CDR3 has 11 residues. V shed 6 bases and J shed 9 bases, with 10 bases lying between them. CDR1 and CDR2 from the germline V gene are MNHEY and SVGAGI. CDR3 sequence (DNA): TGTGCCAGCAGATCTCTAGAGACGCAGTATTTT. Encoded protein: CASRSLETQYF.

This chain joins TRBV5-6 and TRBJ2-5, with D possibly matching TRBD1 (5 bases). V lost 1 base to trimming and J lost 4 bases, with 11 bases between them. Looked up from germline, CDR1 is SGHDT and CDR2 is YYEEEE. The CDR3 spans 14 residues. The CDR3 reads CASSLQGSGETQYF. The CDR3 DNA reads TGTGCCAGCAGCTTGCAGGGATCGGGAGAGACCCAGTACTTC.

A single count supports this clone. The chain combines TRBV29-1 with TRBJ2-6; perhaps TRBD2 as D (5 bases). There are 14 residues in the CDR3. Trimming took 2 bases from V and 4 from J, leaving 9 bases between them. Germline values: CDR1 SQVTM, CDR2 ANQGSEA. Here the CDR3 reads CSVELGSGANVLTF. CDR3 nucleotides: TGCAGCGTTGAACTGGGGAGCGGGGCCAACGTCCTGACTTTC.

This clone was picked up a small number of times. The chain combines TRBV6-1 with TRBJ2-7; no clear D gene. The CDR3 length is 12 residues. In germline, CDR1 is MNHNS, CDR2 SASEGT. The V gene lost 1 base and the J gene lost 5 bases, with 6 bases spanning the gap. The CDR3 coding sequence is TGTGCCAGCAGTGAAGTTAGCCACGAGCAGTACTTC. This translates into CASSEVSHEQYF.

J is TRBJ1-2 and V is TRBV7-6; TRBD1 aligns across 7 bases. The CDR3 loop spans 18 amino acids. Germline values: CDR1 SGHVS, CDR2 FNYEAQ. Unmatched junction bases numbered 23, after V lost 5 bases and J lost 8 bases. Here the CDR3 reads CASSPFSIGGNPRDGYTF. The CDR3 DNA follows: TGTGCCAGCAGCCCATTTTCTATAGGGGGCAACCCCAGGGACGGCTACACCTTC.

The rearrangement joins TRBV4-2 to TRBJ2-1; D possibly corresponds to TRBD2 (6 bases). Per germline, CDR1 LGHNA and CDR2 YNFKEQ. The V end lost 0 bases, the J end lost 0 bases, and 9 bases lay between the germline ends. The CDR3 contains 16 residues. The CDR3 DNA sequence: TGTGCCAGCAGCCAAGACGGTAGCGGCTCCTACAATGAGCAGTTCTTC. Protein product: CASSQDGSGSYNEQFF.

This rearrangement joins TRBV5-1 to TRBJ2-1, with TRBD2 matching over 8 bases. This CDR3 is built from 16 residues. Germline V gene sequence: CDR1 SGHRS, CDR2 YFSETQ. With 3 bases clipped from V and 5 bases from J, the junction kept 10 bases outside the gene matches. CDR3 region: CASSYSGGGPNNEQFF. Here the CDR3 DNA reads TGCGCCAGCAGCTACTCGGGGGGGGGCCCCAACAATGAGCAGTTCTTC.

The chain is built from TRBV4-2 and TRBJ1-1, with D unclear. V lost 1 base and J lost 3, with 9 bases in between. CDR1 LGHNA and CDR2 YNFKEQ come from the germline V gene. The CDR3 runs 14 residues. CDR3 DNA sequence: TGTGCCAGCAGCCAAGTGAATGGAGACACTGAAGCTTTCTTT. Amino acids: CASSQVNGDTEAFF.

V usage is TRBV4-3 and J usage is TRBJ1-4; 8 bases map to TRBD1. From germline, CDR1 is LGHNA and CDR2 YSLEER. Trimming cost V 3 bases and J 6 bases; bases outside gene matches: 6. The CDR3 runs to 15 residues. The CDR3 here is CASSQGWGQDEKLFF. DNA for the CDR3: TGCGCCAGCAGCCAGGGCTGGGGACAGGATGAAAAACTGTTTTTT.

V usage is TRBV9 and J usage is TRBJ2-2, with 7 bases aligning to TRBD2. Germline V gene data show CDR1 as SGDLS and CDR2 as YYNGEE. Trimming took 7 bases from V and 4 from J; bases not matched to a gene: 7. CDR3 length: 14 residues. The CDR3: CASAPGGSTGELFF. The CDR3 DNA is TGTGCCAGCGCGCCGGGAGGCAGCACCGGGGAGCTGTTTTTT.

The CDR3 DNA follows: TGTGCCAGCAGCCGCGGACAGGTACGGGGCTACACCTTC. Translation gives CASSRGQVRGYTF. The chain employs TRBV5-6 and TRBJ1-2; 7 nucleotides match TRBD1. The CDR3 runs 13 residues. CDR1 SGHDT and CDR2 YYEEEE come from the germline V gene. Trimming at V came to 4 bases and at J to 8 bases, leaving 8 bases not matched to a gene.

The chain is built from TRBV7-2 and TRBJ1-4; TRBD1 aligns across 7 bases. The CDR3 loop spans 15 amino acids. CDR1 is SGHTA, CDR2 FQGNSA, per germline. Trimming took 5 bases from V and 5 from J; bases not matched to a gene: 8. The CDR3 nucleotides read TGTGCCAGCAGCGTGACAGGGCGATCCAATGAAAAACTGTTTTTT. It yields the protein CASSVTGRSNEKLFF. Full variable domain (remainder filled in from reference TRBV7-2 and TRBJ1-4): GAGVSQSPSNKVTEKGKDVELRCDPISGHTALYWYRQSLGQGLEFLIYFQGNSAPDKSGLPSDRFSAERTGGSVSTLTIQRTQQEDSAVYLCASSVTGRSNEKLFFGSGTQLSVL.

This clone came up once. CDR3 region: CSAVQGMGQPQHF. The CDR3 bases are TGCAGCGCCGTACAGGGGATGGGTCAGCCCCAGCATTTT. V gene TRBV29-1 combines with J gene TRBJ1-5; 7 bases are a match to TRBD1. The CDR3 is 13 amino acids. Per the germline V gene, CDR1 is SQVTM and CDR2 is ANQGSEA. V lost 7 bases to trimming and J lost 6 bases; unmatched junction nucleotides: 9.

This clone appeared a few times. The genes are TRBV6-1 and TRBJ2-1; TRBD2 might be the D (6 bases). Germline CDR1 MNHNS, CDR2 SASEGT. The CDR3 has 13 residues. V lost 11 bases to trimming and J lost 2 bases, with 13 bases between them. CDR3 sequence: CAARDSAYNEQFF. As DNA, the CDR3 is TGTGCCGCCCGGGACTCCGCCTACAATGAGCAGTTCTTC.

This clone was picked up a small number of times. J is TRBJ2-7 and V is TRBV7-9; TRBD1 might be the D (5 bases). The CDR3 is 14 amino acids. Trimming pared 5 bases from V and 4 bases from J, leaving 15 bases between. Germline values: CDR1 SEHNR, CDR2 FQNEAQ (reference sequence). The CDR3 nucleotides are TGTGCCAGCAGCCCCACGACAGATACATACGAGCAGTACTTC. It specifies CASSPTTDTYEQYF.

This chain connects TRBV11-1 to TRBJ2-4, with 11 bases lining up with TRBD2. The CDR3 has 17 residues. CDR1 is SGHAT, CDR2 FQDESV, per germline (reference sequence). J was trimmed by 8 bases and V by 1 base; bases with no gene match: 10. The CDR3 protein is CASSLGALAGDGDIQYF. The CDR3 DNA follows: TGTGCCAGCAGCTTAGGTGCACTAGCGGGAGATGGGGACATTCAGTACTTC.

This chain connects TRBV7-2 to TRBJ1-3; TRBD1 might be the D (5 bases). The CDR3 extends over 15 amino acids. Germline CDR1 is SGHTA and CDR2 is FQGNSA. Trimming stripped 5 bases from V and 0 bases from J, with 11 bases between. CDR3 coding DNA: TGTGCCAGCAGCCCTGCAGGGATCTCTGGAAACACCATATATTTT. Translation: CASSPAGISGNTIYF.